Below, one T cell receptor beta chain is given with its context. Its antigen is currently unknown. A multiplex PCR was run with 60 Vbeta primers and 13 Jbeta primers. Clones were sequenced by immunoSEQ multiplex PCR, and TCRdb holds only the in-frame ones, with some missing. This table has some 100,000 clones, 65% to 85% appearing once. This sample was taken from a study of cytomegalovirus exposure and HLA in healthy donors. The CDR3 contains 12 residues. The germline V gene has CDR1 MNHNY and CDR2 SVGAGI (reference sequence). Trimming pared 7 bases from V and 1 base from J, leaving 7 bases between. General study findings and limits: For most subjects, TCR beta sequences were reported to predict HLA-A and HLA-B alleles with accuracy. Investigators reported approximately 170 TCR beta chains as tied to cytomegalovirus.

It was healthy bone marrow donors who served as donors. Sequenced: PBMCs. This TCR came from a woman in her 70s in good health and CMV-seropositive. This chain joins TRBV6-6 and TRBJ2-5; weak D call: TRBD1 (6 bases). Here the CDR3 reads CASKGGQETQYF. In DNA, the CDR3 is TGTGCCAGCAAAGGGGGCCAAGAGACCCAGTACTTC.